These 16 T cell receptor beta chains were all obtained from the same sample, sequenced in a study of blood T cell repertoires in COVID-19. Sequencing was performed with immunoSEQ multiplex PCR; in TCRdb, only in-frame clones are kept and a portion is missing. The table has about 240,000 clones, almost 85% seen once. The specimen was peripheral blood. These receptors were collected from a man aged 50-60 years with acute or convalescent COVID-19.

This chain uses TRBV3-1 (or the pseudogene TRBV3-2) with TRBJ2-7, with a possible D match to TRBD2 (6 bases). Germline loops: CDR1 LGHDT, CDR2 YNNKEL (reference sequence). The CDR3 is 14 residues long. Trimming removed 1 base at V and 3 bases at J, with 10 bases between. Here the CDR3 DNA reads TGTGCCAGCAGCCAAGGGGGACTGGGCTACGAGCAGTACTTC. Its translation is CASSQGGLGYEQYF.

This chain joins TRBV13 and TRBJ2-1, with 10 bases aligning to TRBD1. CDR1 is PRHDT, CDR2 FYEKMQ, per germline (reference sequence). The CDR3 consists of 13 residues. CDR3 bases: TGTGCGGCACGGGACAGGGGTGACAATGAGCAGTTCTTC. Its protein product is CAARDRGDNEQFF.

To note about this clone: This sample also contains other DNA sequences that code for the same CDR3. This chain joins TRBV5-1 and TRBJ2-5; 8 bases fit TRBD2. V shed 5 bases and J 4 bases; nucleotides not matched to a gene: 1. The V gene's germline CDR1 is SGHRS and CDR2 YFSETQ. CDR3 length: 12 amino acids. The DNA for the CDR3 is TGCGCCAGCAGTCTAGCGGGAGAGACCCAGTACTTC. This translates into CASSLAGETQYF.

This sequence joins TRBV2 and TRBJ1-1, with TRBD1 matching 10 bases. The CDR3 runs to 14 residues. Germline CDR1 and CDR2: SNHLY and FYNNEI. Unmatched junction bases numbered 5, after V lost 7 bases and J lost 3 bases. The CDR3 coding sequence is TGTGCCAGCACTCGACAGGGGGCGTACACTGAAGCTTTCTTT. Translation: CASTRQGAYTEAFF.

J is TRBJ2-7 and V is TRBV2, with 8 bases fitting TRBD2. The V segment lost 2 bases and the J segment 2 bases; nucleotides outside the gene matches: 5. CDR3 length: 15 amino acids. The V gene's germline CDR1 is SNHLY and CDR2 FYNNEI. Here the CDR3 reads CASSERAGEAYEQYF. In DNA form, the CDR3 reads TGTGCCAGCAGTGAAAGAGCGGGAGAGGCCTACGAGCAGTACTTC.

The CDR3 coding sequence is TGTGCCAGCAGTTCCCCGAGCGGGAGTGTCACCGGGGAGCTGTTTTTT. The encoded protein is CASSSPSGSVTGELFF. This sequence joins TRBV28 and TRBJ2-2; 8 nucleotides agree with TRBD2. CDR1 is MDHEN, CDR2 SYDVKM, per germline. The CDR3 has 16 amino acids. V lost 4 bases, J lost 4 bases, and 8 bases stayed unmatched. The full variable domain, rest sourced from reference TRBV28 and TRBJ2-2, is DVKVTQSSRYLVKRTGEKVFLECVQDMDHENMFWYRQDPGLGLRLIYFSYDVKMKEKGDIPEGYSVSREKKERFSLILESASTNQTSMYLCASSSPSGSVTGELFFGEGSRLTVL.

The chain's CDR3 is CAISVGDSPSYEQYF. CDR3 nucleotides: TGTGCCATCAGTGTGGGGGACTCCCCGTCCTACGAGCAGTACTTC. The chain combines TRBV10-3 with TRBJ2-7, with D possibly being TRBD2 (6 bases). Germline V gene lookup returns CDR1 ENHRY and CDR2 SYGVKD. V was shortened by 4 bases and J by 1 base, with 14 bases between the two germline ends. The CDR3 has 15 residues.

This clone was counted a single time. The chain employs TRBV5-1 and TRBJ2-1; 9 bases fit TRBD2. The CDR3 sequence is 15 residues long. V lost 4 bases and J lost 6; bases outside the gene matches: 8. Germline V CDR1 and CDR2: SGHRS, YFSETQ. The CDR3 DNA follows: TGCGCCAGCAGCCTCCTGGGACTAGCCCTCAATGAGCAGTTCTTC. Translating it yields CASSLLGLALNEQFF.

The chain links TRBV6-5 to TRBJ2-5; tentative D call: TRBD1 (5 bases). The CDR3 sequence is 15 residues long. Germline-derived CDR1 and CDR2 are MNHEY and SVGAGI. V was clipped by 7 bases and J by 0 bases, with 15 bases between them. The CDR3 nucleotides are TGTGCCAGCATCCAAGGGGTGACGTACCAAGAGACCCAGTACTTC. Translation gives CASIQGVTYQETQYF.

This clone was recorded only once. The V call is TRBV7-2, the J call TRBJ1-5; D is uncertain. V was shortened by 4 bases and J by 0 bases, with 10 bases between the two germline ends. This CDR3 comprises 15 residues. The germline gives CDR1 SGHTA, CDR2 FQGNSA. The CDR3 region is CASSSPQYSNQPQHF. As DNA, the CDR3 is TGTGCCAGCAGCTCGCCCCAGTATAGCAATCAGCCCCAGCATTTT.

This sequence joins TRBV10-3 and TRBJ1-5; 7 bases map to TRBD1. CDR1 and CDR2 from the germline V gene are ENHRY and SYGVKD. CDR3 length equals 14 residues. V lost 9 bases to trimming and J lost 5 bases; unmatched junction nucleotides: 10. The CDR3 region is CAIDNRGGDQPQHF. The CDR3 DNA reads TGTGCCATAGATAACAGGGGTGGGGATCAGCCCCAGCATTTT.

The rearrangement uses TRBV7-9 and TRBJ2-7; 7 nucleotides match TRBD2. CDR3 length: 13 residues. Per the germline V gene, CDR1 is SEHNR and CDR2 is FQNEAQ (reference sequence). V shed 2 bases and J 4 bases; nucleotides not matched to a gene: 2. The CDR3 is CASSLSSGYEQYF. CDR3 nucleotides: TGTGCCAGCAGCTTATCTAGCGGATACGAGCAGTACTTC. The full variable domain, completed using reference TRBV7-9 and TRBJ2-7, is DTGVSQNPRHKITKRGQNVTFRCDPISEHNRLYWYRQTLGQGPEFLTYFQNEAQLEKSRLLSDRFSAERPKGSFSTLEIQRTEQGDSAMYLCASSLSSGYEQYFGPGTRLTVT.

The V and J genes are TRBV3-1 (or the pseudogene TRBV3-2) and TRBJ2-5; 9 bases line up with TRBD2. With 4 bases clipped from V and 1 base from J, the junction kept 7 bases outside the gene matches. The CDR3 runs to 16 residues. Germline V gene lookup returns CDR1 LGHDT and CDR2 YNNKEL (reference sequence). The CDR3 protein is CASSRTAGGLQETQYF. The CDR3 DNA sequence: TGTGCCAGCAGCCGGACAGCGGGGGGTCTCCAAGAGACCCAGTACTTC.

A single count supports this clone. V gene TRBV9 combines with J gene TRBJ2-7, with TRBD2 matching 8 bases. Germline loops: CDR1 SGDLS, CDR2 YYNGEE. This CDR3 region has 15 residues. J lost 4 bases, V lost 3 bases, and 9 bases had no gene match. CDR3 nucleotide sequence: TGTGCCAGCAGCGCTTCCTGGGAGCGGGAGTACGAGCAGTACTTC. Translating gives CASSASWEREYEQYF.

The J gene is TRBJ1-6, the V gene TRBV6-4; TRBD1 agrees at 10 bases. Per germline, CDR1 MRHNA and CDR2 SNTAGT. Trimming at V came to 8 bases and at J to 7 bases, leaving 11 bases not matched to a gene. The CDR3 is 16 amino acids. CDR3 sequence: CASARTGTGENSPLHF. The CDR3 DNA reads TGTGCCAGCGCTAGAACCGGGACAGGGGAAAATTCACCCCTCCACTTT.

The chain employs TRBV9 and TRBJ2-1, with TRBD2 identical over 13 bases. V dropped 4 bases and J dropped 8; count of bases not matched to a gene: 9. From germline, CDR1 is SGDLS and CDR2 YYNGEE. The CDR3 runs 16 residues. CDR3 region: CASSPRTSGRVDEQFF. In DNA form, the CDR3 reads TGTGCCAGCAGCCCTCGGACTAGCGGGAGAGTCGATGAGCAGTTCTTC.